Below, one T cell receptor (beta chain) is given with its context. What it binds is not known. CDR3 length equals 16 residues. J gave up 6 bases and V 3 bases, and 13 bases lay outside the gene matches. The germline V gene has CDR1 SGHRS and CDR2 YFSETQ. TCR alpha and TCR beta cDNA libraries carrying sample barcodes and UMIs were produced by 5'RACE using constant-segment primers. TCRdb re-called the 5' RACE reads with MiXCR, one entry per CDR3 protein. This sample yields about 190,000 distinct CDR3 sequences, of which approximately 16% are seen a single time; 2.4% belongs to the top ten. These data come from a study of T-cell memory formation after mild COVID-19. Study at large: The TCR clusters were mostly specific to one donor.

Regarding the study as a whole: Contracting CD8+ clones were enriched in EMRA, CD4+ mainly in CM and EM. Clones contracting over day 15 to 85 were CD4/CD8 balanced, with later expanders leaning CD4+.

This TCR was sampled from an adult woman who had mild COVID-19 (a few samples of this study predate the infection). Cell type and time point are not known. The sample consisted of PBMCs or a T cell subset sorted from them (not recorded which). The V gene is TRBV5-1, the J gene TRBJ2-7, with 9 bases that match TRBD1. This CDR3 is CASSSTRTGGSREQYF. Here the CDR3 DNA reads TGCGCCAGCAGCTCAACGAGAACAGGGGGCTCGCGCGAGCAGTACTTC.